Presented here are 21 T cell receptor beta chains from one specimen sequenced in a study of blood T cell repertoires in COVID-19. This table comes from immunoSEQ multiplex PCR, and its TCRdb copy is limited to in-frame clones, with some not included. The sample holds 150,000 to 200,000 clones, over 80% seen once. Sequencing was carried out using peripheral blood. Receptor source: a man between 65 and 85 years old who had recovered from COVID-19.

V usage is TRBV7-9 and J usage is TRBJ1-5, with D possibly matching TRBD1 (5 bases). Trimming took 2 bases from V and 1 from J, leaving 6 bases between them. The CDR3 has 14 amino acids. The V gene's germline CDR1 is SEHNR and CDR2 FQNEAQ (reference sequence). The CDR3 protein is CASSLRGSNQPQHF. CDR3 DNA: TGTGCCAGCAGCTTAAGGGGAAGCAATCAGCCCCAGCATTTT.

V usage is TRBV28 and J usage is TRBJ1-2; D remains ambiguous. CDR3 length: 14 amino acids. The V end lost 5 bases, the J end lost 3 bases, and 13 bases lay between the germline ends. In germline, CDR1 is MDHEN, CDR2 SYDVKM. The CDR3 sequence is CASSLTRGDYGYTF. The DNA of the CDR3 is TGTGCCAGCAGTCTAACCCGGGGAGACTATGGCTACACCTTC.

This clone was picked up one time. The gene calls are TRBV10-3 and TRBJ2-7, with 10 bases lining up with TRBD2. Germline V gene sequence: CDR1 ENHRY, CDR2 SYGVKD. This CDR3 has 14 residues. V was pared by 5 bases and J by 4 bases, with 5 bases of the junction left unmatched. The CDR3 sequence: CAISNTSGVYEQYF. CDR3 bases: TGTGCCATCAGTAACACTAGCGGGGTATACGAGCAGTACTTC.

This clone was detected only once. The J gene is TRBJ2-7, the V gene TRBV11-3; 12 positions match TRBD1. Germline V CDR1 and CDR2: SGHNT, YENEEA. This CDR3 region has 13 residues. V lost 8 bases, J lost 8 bases, and 7 bases stayed unmatched. Written as DNA, the CDR3 is TGTGCCAGCTCACCGGGACAGGGGGCTAAGCAGTACTTC. It specifies CASSPGQGAKQYF.

The rearrangement joins TRBV18 to TRBJ1-1, with no clear D. Germline assignment: CDR1 KGHSH and CDR2 LQKENI. This CDR3 has 15 residues. Trimming removed 0 bases at V and 6 bases at J, with 14 bases between. CDR3 residues: CASSPPNSYEAEAFF. In nucleotides, the CDR3 is TGTGCCAGCTCACCACCTAACAGCTATGAAGCTGAAGCTTTCTTT.

This clone was counted a few times. The rearrangement links TRBV29-1 to TRBJ2-7; TRBD2 matches 13 bases. Germline values: CDR1 SQVTM, CDR2 ANQGSEA. This CDR3 region has 13 residues. Trimming cost V 7 bases and J 4 bases; bases outside gene matches: 4. CDR3 amino acids: CSARLAGGYEQYF. In DNA, the CDR3 is TGCAGCGCACGACTAGCGGGAGGATACGAGCAGTACTTC.

This clone was seen only a few times. The rearrangement links TRBV7-6 to TRBJ2-1; 7 positions agree with TRBD2. The CDR3 totals 17 residues. CDR1 SGHVS and CDR2 FNYEAQ come from the germline V gene. The V and J ends lost 1 base and 1 base, in that order; junction bases with no gene match: 7. In DNA, the CDR3 is TGTGCCAGCAGCTTAGAGCCGGGAGGTCGGTCCTACAATGAGCAGTTCTTC. It is translated as CASSLEPGGRSYNEQFF. The full variable domain, in which reference TRBV7-6 and TRBJ2-1 provide the parts outside the CDR3, is GAGVSQSPRYKVTKRGQDVALRCDPISGHVSLYWYRQALGQGPEFLTYFNYEAQQDKSGLPNDRFSAERPEGSISTLTIQRTEQRDSAMYRCASSLEPGGRSYNEQFFGPGTRLTVL.

The chain is built from TRBV4-1 and TRBJ1-3, with 8 bases fitting TRBD1. The V gene's germline CDR1 is MGHRA and CDR2 YSYEKL. Trimming at V came to 0 bases and at J to 2 bases, leaving 0 bases not matched to a gene. The CDR3 consists of 15 residues. The CDR3 loop is CASSQEQGAGNTIYF. The CDR3 coding sequence is TGCGCCAGCAGCCAAGAACAGGGGGCTGGAAACACCATATATTTT.

V is TRBV11-2 and J is TRBJ1-5; the D is unclear. The CDR3 has 17 residues. Trimming shortened V by 0 bases and J by 0 bases, and 12 bases separated the two germline ends. Germline values: CDR1 SGHAT, CDR2 FQNNGV. The CDR3 sequence is CASSLDPVQYSNQPQHF. The CDR3 nucleotides read TGTGCCAGCAGCTTAGATCCAGTACAATATAGCAATCAGCCCCAGCATTTT. Full variable domain (remainder filled in from reference TRBV11-2 and TRBJ1-5): EAGVAQSPRYKIIEKRQSVAFWCNPISGHATLYWYQQILGQGPKLLIQFQNNGVVDDSQLPKDRFSAERLKGVDSTLKIQPAKLEDSAVYLCASSLDPVQYSNQPQHFGDGTRLSIL.

The V and J genes are TRBV28 and TRBJ1-5, with TRBD1 matching over 11 bases. V shed 8 bases, J shed 7 bases, and the junction held 7 bases outside the gene matches. Per the germline V gene, CDR1 is MDHEN and CDR2 is SYDVKM. The CDR3 has 14 residues. This chain's CDR3 is CASLGTGGWQPQHF. The CDR3 bases are TGTGCCAGCCTTGGGACAGGGGGATGGCAGCCCCAGCATTTT.

A word on this clone: The same CDR3 can be traced to other DNA sequences in this sample. The V and J genes are TRBV2 and TRBJ2-3, with 14 bases fitting TRBD2. The CDR3 consists of 15 residues. After removal of 5 bases from V and 5 bases from J, the junction contained 3 bases not matched to a gene. Germline V CDR1 and CDR2: SNHLY, FYNNEI. The CDR3 is CASSPGLAGVDTQYF. The CDR3, as DNA: TGTGCCAGCAGTCCGGGACTAGCGGGAGTAGATACGCAGTATTTT.

V gene TRBV9 combines with J gene TRBJ2-1, with TRBD2 identical over 9 bases. This CDR3 has 18 residues. Germline lookup yields CDR1 SGDLS and CDR2 YYNGEE. V dropped 3 bases and J dropped 4; count of bases not matched to a gene: 14. The CDR3 here is CASSGFAGVREGYNEQFF. The CDR3 nucleotides read TGTGCCAGCAGCGGTTTTGCCGGCGTGCGGGAGGGGTACAATGAGCAGTTCTTC.

This clone appeared a single time. The chain employs TRBV9 and TRBJ1-4; D is uncertain. Germline V gene sequence: CDR1 SGDLS, CDR2 YYNGEE. The V gene lost 0 bases and the J gene lost 0 bases, with 6 bases spanning the gap. This CDR3 spans 15 amino acids. The CDR3 bases are TGTGCCAGCAGCGTAGCCGGTGCAACTAATGAAAAACTGTTTTTT. This encodes CASSVAGATNEKLFF.

In its sample, this clone was seen a few times. The chain employs TRBV28 and TRBJ1-6; no firm D call. V shed 6 bases and J shed 10 bases, with 13 bases lying between them. CDR3 size: 13 residues. The germline CDR1 and CDR2 sequences are MDHEN and SYDVKM. CDR3 protein: CASRPSRGSPLHF. The CDR3 nucleotides read TGTGCCAGCAGACCGAGTCGAGGCTCACCCCTCCACTTT.

The chain is built from TRBV2 and TRBJ2-7; 7 bases agree with TRBD2. Unmatched junction bases numbered 10, after V lost 6 bases and J lost 2 bases. Germline loops: CDR1 SNHLY, CDR2 FYNNEI. CDR3 length: 15 amino acids. CDR3 nucleotide sequence: TGTGCCAGCAGCCGCCTGGGGCTAGCGGCCTACGAGCAGTACTTC. It specifies CASSRLGLAAYEQYF.

V usage is TRBV5-1 and J usage is TRBJ2-6; D is possibly TRBD1 (6 bases). The CDR3 is 18 amino acids. Trimming took off 3 bases at V and 2 bases at J, with 18 bases between the two ends. The germline V gene encodes CDR1 SGHRS and CDR2 YFSETQ. The CDR3 sequence: CASSSNVVQGTGANVLTF. As DNA, the CDR3 is TGCGCCAGCAGCTCGAACGTCGTACAGGGTACTGGGGCCAACGTCCTGACTTTC. The full variable domain, rest sourced from reference TRBV5-1 and TRBJ2-6, is KAGVTQTPRYLIKTRGQQVTLSCSPISGHRSVSWYQQTPGQGLQFLFEYFSETQRNKGNFPGRFSGRQFSNSRSEMNVSTLELGDSALYLCASSSNVVQGTGANVLTFGAGSRLTVL.

V gene TRBV19 combines with J gene TRBJ2-3; TRBD2 agrees at 7 bases. Trimming took 2 bases from V and 1 from J; bases not matched to a gene: 0. The length of the CDR3 is 14 residues. Looked up from germline, CDR1 is LNHDA and CDR2 is SQIVND (reference sequence). This chain's CDR3 is CASSIREGTDTQYF. CDR3 sequence (DNA): TGTGCCAGTAGTATACGGGAGGGCACAGATACGCAGTATTTT.

The V gene is TRBV7-2, the J gene TRBJ1-1, with TRBD1 matching over 8 bases. The CDR3 sequence is 15 residues long. Germline loops: CDR1 SGHTA, CDR2 FQGNSA. Trimming cost V 4 bases and J 1 base; bases outside gene matches: 5. The CDR3 coding sequence is TGTGCCAGCAGCTCCCACAGGGGGAGGAACACTGAAGCTTTCTTT. Residues: CASSSHRGRNTEAFF.

This chain connects TRBV9 to TRBJ2-2; D is perhaps TRBD2 (6 bases). CDR3 length: 17 residues. V lost 4 bases to trimming and J lost 4 bases, with 20 bases between them. Germline V gene sequence: CDR1 SGDLS, CDR2 YYNGEE. The CDR3 sequence is CASSPRNGGGGTGELFF. The CDR3 DNA reads TGTGCCAGCAGCCCCCGAAATGGGGGAGGCGGCACCGGGGAGCTGTTTTTT.

The chain links TRBV2 to TRBJ1-4, with D perhaps TRBD1 (5 bases). The CDR3 is made up of 15 amino acids. Germline CDR1 SNHLY, CDR2 FYNNEI. V shed 3 bases and J shed 5 bases, with 13 bases lying between them. For the CDR3, the DNA is TGTGCCAGCAGTGATAGGGGATTGATGAATGAAAAACTGTTTTTT. Translated: CASSDRGLMNEKLFF.

The chain links TRBV19 to TRBJ2-7; 9 bases map to TRBD1. Per germline, CDR1 LNHDA and CDR2 SQIVND (reference sequence). This CDR3 spans 14 amino acids. V was pared by 1 base and J by 7 bases, with 5 bases of the junction left unmatched. The CDR3 DNA reads TGTGCCAGTAGTATAGGCGGGACAGGGCAGGAGCAGTACTTC. It yields the protein CASSIGGTGQEQYF. Using reference TRBV19 and TRBJ2-7 for the parts outside the CDR3, the full variable domain is DGGITQSPKYLFRKEGQNVTLSCEQNLNHDAMYWYRQDPGQGLRLIYYSQIVNDFQKGDIAEGYSVSREKKESFPLTVTSAQKNPTAFYLCASSIGGTGQEQYFGPGTRLTVT.